This T cell receptor beta chain stems from a study of T cells after yellow fever vaccination. CDR1 is SGHVS and CDR2 is FNYEAQ in the germline V gene. Trimming took off 6 bases at V and 4 bases at J, with 15 bases between the two ends. This CDR3 region has 14 residues. TCRdb re-called the 5' RACE reads with MiXCR, one entry per CDR3 protein. This table has roughly 170,000 distinct CDR3 sequences, around 9.7% appearing once. This clonotype turned up a few times. Sequencing used CD8+ T cells sorted from PBMCs, obtained 45 days after the yellow fever booster vaccination. This TCR derives from a man aged 18 to 29 who received the YFV17D yellow fever vaccine. V gene TRBV7-6 combines with J gene TRBJ1-2; D possibly corresponds to TRBD1 (5 bases). CDR3 nucleotides: TGTGCCAGCAGTCCGGGGGGGAAAGGCTATGGCTACACCTTC. Translated, it gives CASSPGGKGYGYTF.